A selection of T cell receptor beta chains follows, all from one sample in a study of blood T cell repertoires in COVID-19. Here immunoSEQ multiplex PCR was the method, and the copy in TCRdb shows in-frame clones only, minus some. Among about 120,000 clones, 80% to 90% were seen once, and the ten largest hold less than 11%. Specimen: peripheral blood. These receptors originate from a human donor in a cohort sampled during active COVID-19. CDR3s include the opening cysteine and the closing phenylalanine or tryptophan. D genes are given only for firm matches. Clone size is given for some rows only: seen once, a few or many times, or a class if the clone is expanded.

J gene,V gene,D gene,clone size,CDR3 DNA,CDR3 protein
TRBJ1-1,TRBV11-3,NA,NA,TGTGCCAGCAGCTTTAGTACGAACACTGAAGCTTTCTTT,CASSFSTNTEAFF
TRBJ1-2,TRBV11-2,NA,NA,TGTGCCAGCAGCTTAGGGCAGAACTATGGCTACACCTTC,CASSLGQNYGYTF
TRBJ2-3,TRBV5-6,NA,once,TGTGCCAGCAGCTTGGCTGGTCCCGCAGGTACGCAGTATTTT,CASSLAGPAGTQYF
TRBJ2-7,TRBV27,TRBD2,NA,TGTGCCAGATCACTGTGGGGCGGGGGCTACGAGCAGTACTTC,CARSLWGGGYEQYF
TRBJ2-7,TRBV6-2/TRBV6-3,NA,NA,TGTGCCAGCAGTTATTCGGCAGGGCTGACCAGCTCCTACGAGCAGTACTTC,CASSYSAGLTSSYEQYF
TRBJ2-7,TRBV15,TRBD2,NA,TGTGCCACCAGAGCGGGACCCACAAGAGAACAGTACTTC,CATRAGPTREQYF
TRBJ2-3,TRBV27,TRBD1,NA,TGTGCCAGCAGTTTATCGTGGACAGGGGGCAAGGCAGATACGCAGTATTTT,CASSLSWTGGKADTQYF
TRBJ1-1,TRBV6-6,NA,NA,TGTGCCAGCACCCTAAGGACAGAAGGGATGACTGAAGCTTTCTTT,CASTLRTEGMTEAFF
TRBJ1-2,TRBV6-2/TRBV6-3,TRBD1,NA,TGTGCCAGCAGTCAGGCCAGGGACAGGGGCCCCCCCAAGCATGGCTACACCTTC,CASSQARDRGPPKHGYTF
TRBJ2-2,TRBV18,NA,NA,TGTGCCAGCTCACCAAGAGACACCGGGGAGCTGTTTTTT,CASSPRDTGELFF
TRBJ2-5,TRBV29-1,TRBD1,NA,TGCAGCGTCCAGGGGACAGGGGCATTAGAGACCCAGTACTTC,CSVQGTGALETQYF
TRBJ2-1,TRBV14,NA,NA,TGTGCCAGCAGCCGGAGGGGGAGGGCCGGGGGCAATGAGCAGTTCTTC,CASSRRGRAGGNEQFF
TRBJ2-2,TRBV7-3,NA,NA,TGTGCCACCGGCGGCGGGCTAAAAAACACCGGGGAGCTGTTTTTT,CATGGGLKNTGELFF
TRBJ2-2,TRBV29-1,TRBD1,medium-sized,TGCAGCGGGACAGGGGGCGGCACCGGGGAGCTGTTTTTT,CSGTGGGTGELFF
TRBJ2-7,TRBV11-3,TRBD2,few,TGTGCCAGCAGCTTAGGACTAGCGGGGGGCCGGTACGAGCAGTACTTC,CASSLGLAGGRYEQYF
TRBJ2-5,TRBV20-1,NA,NA,TGCAGTGCTAGTAGGGGGGGATCAACAAGGGAGGCCCAGTACTTC,CSASRGGSTREAQYF
TRBJ2-7,TRBV6-6,NA,NA,TGTGCCAGCAGCCGAGAGGAGGGCCGTTCCTACGAGCAGTACTTC,CASSREEGRSYEQYF
TRBJ1-1,TRBV4-3,NA,NA,TGCGCCAGCAGCCAAAGCTGGAACACTGAAGCTTTCTTT,CASSQSWNTEAFF
TRBJ2-7,TRBV7-8,TRBD2,NA,TGTGCCAGCAGCACCGCCGGGACTAACTACGAGCAGTACTTC,CASSTAGTNYEQYF
TRBJ2-7,TRBV6-1,TRBD1,once,TGTGCCAGCAGTGAAAGTCGTGGACAGGCCGGGATCTACGAGCAGTACTTC,CASSESRGQAGIYEQYF
TRBJ2-3,TRBV19,NA,NA,TGTGCCAGTAGTATAGGAGGGGGGGCTGGCACAGATACGCAGTATTTT,CASSIGGGAGTDTQYF
TRBJ1-2,TRBV9,NA,once,TGTGCCAGCAGCGTAGACCGCGGCCGGGGGTATGGCTACACCTTC,CASSVDRGRGYGYTF
TRBJ2-5,TRBV29-1,NA,NA,TGCAGCTCAGGCTCGGGGCAAGAGACCCAGTACTTC,CSSGSGQETQYF
TRBJ1-2,TRBV20-1,NA,NA,TGCAGTGCTAGTTACGGGAACTATGGCTACACCTTC,CSASYGNYGYTF
TRBJ1-1,TRBV7-8,NA,NA,TGTGCCAGCAGCTTAGCGGGCTCTCAAGCTTTCTTT,CASSLAGSQAFF
TRBJ1-3,TRBV2,NA,NA,TGTGCCAGCAGTGGCCAGGGAAACTCTGGAAACACCATATATTTT,CASSGQGNSGNTIYF
TRBJ2-7,TRBV5-1,NA,NA,TGCGCCAGCAGCGGCGTAACTAGCTACTCCTACGAGCAGTACTTC,CASSGVTSYSYEQYF
TRBJ2-2,TRBV9,TRBD2,NA,TGTGCCAGCAGCCCTCCGGGGGGGGCCCACACCGGGGAGCTGTTTTTT,CASSPPGGAHTGELFF
TRBJ1-1,TRBV18,NA,once,TGTGCCAGCTCATTACACAGGAACACTGAAGCTTTCTTT,CASSLHRNTEAFF
TRBJ2-2,TRBV6-2/TRBV6-3,NA,NA,TGTGCCAGCAGTTACTGGACAGCGAACACCGGGGAGCTGTTTTTT,CASSYWTANTGELFF
TRBJ1-6,TRBV15,NA,NA,TGTGCCACCAGCAGAGTACTTGAAGGGGGACCCCTCCACTTT,CATSRVLEGGPLHF
TRBJ1-6,TRBV28,NA,NA,TGTGCCAGCAGTTTCCTCGACAAGTATAATTCACCCCTCCACTTT,CASSFLDKYNSPLHF
TRBJ2-1,TRBV28,NA,once,TGTGCCAGCAATTTCGCGGGGTTATACAATGAGCAGTTCTTC,CASNFAGLYNEQFF
TRBJ1-1,TRBV2,NA,NA,TGTGCCAGCAGTGAATACGGGGGAAACACTGAAGCTTTCTTT,CASSEYGGNTEAFF
TRBJ2-2,TRBV28,TRBD1,NA,TGTGCCAGCAACTTCCGGGACAGGGGGGTCGGGGAGCTGTTTTTT,CASNFRDRGVGELFF
TRBJ2-2,TRBV5-1,NA,NA,TGCGCCAGCACCGGACCTAACAGGGAAAGCACCGGGGAGCTGTTTTTT,CASTGPNRESTGELFF
TRBJ2-3,TRBV7-2,TRBD2,NA,TGTGCCAGCAGCCAGAGCGGGGTCCTCAGCACAGATACGCAGTATTTT,CASSQSGVLSTDTQYF
TRBJ2-7,TRBV4-1,TRBD2,NA,TGCGCCAGCAGCCAAGATCGTCTAGCGGGGAACTACGAGCAGTACTTC,CASSQDRLAGNYEQYF
TRBJ2-3,TRBV9,NA,NA,TGTGCCAGCAGCGAGACAAGGGACTTTCCTGATACGCAGTATTTT,CASSETRDFPDTQYF
TRBJ1-2,TRBV19,NA,few,TGTGCCAGTAGTTTCGGGGAGACCCTCTATGGCTACACCTTC,CASSFGETLYGYTF
TRBJ2-7,TRBV6-4,TRBD2,NA,TGTGCCAGCAGTGCCCAACTAGCGGACCAATACGAGCAGTACTTC,CASSAQLADQYEQYF
TRBJ2-3,TRBV5-1,TRBD2,NA,TGCGCCAGCACCTTGGGCCTAGCGGGTCTGGATACGCAGTATTTT,CASTLGLAGLDTQYF
TRBJ2-7,TRBV6-6,TRBD1,NA,TGTGCCAGCAGTTCCCCCGGGACAGGGGGCGACGAGCAGTACTTC,CASSSPGTGGDEQYF
TRBJ1-2,TRBV7-2,NA,NA,TGTGCCAGCAGCCCTCGCCCAGGTCGCTATGGCTACACCTTC,CASSPRPGRYGYTF
TRBJ1-2,TRBV6-5,NA,NA,TGTGCCAGCTCACAGGCCCTGGCCTATGGCTACACCTTC,CASSQALAYGYTF
TRBJ2-7,TRBV4-1,TRBD2,NA,TGCGCCAGCAGCCAAGCGCTAGCTCCGGGGGGTTCCTACGAGCAGTACTTC,CASSQALAPGGSYEQYF
TRBJ2-1,TRBV13,TRBD2,NA,TGTGCCAGCCAAAGCGGGAGTCCGAATGAGCAGTTCTTC,CASQSGSPNEQFF